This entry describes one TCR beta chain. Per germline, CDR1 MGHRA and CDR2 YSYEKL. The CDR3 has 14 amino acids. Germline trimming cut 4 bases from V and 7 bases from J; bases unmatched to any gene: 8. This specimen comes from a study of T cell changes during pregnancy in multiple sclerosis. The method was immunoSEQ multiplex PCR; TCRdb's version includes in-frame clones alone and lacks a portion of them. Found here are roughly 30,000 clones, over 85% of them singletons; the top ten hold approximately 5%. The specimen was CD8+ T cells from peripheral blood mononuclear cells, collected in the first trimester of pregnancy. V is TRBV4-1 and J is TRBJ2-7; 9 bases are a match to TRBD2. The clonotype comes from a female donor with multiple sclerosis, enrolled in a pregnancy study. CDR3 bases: TGCGCCAGCAGCCCGTTAGCGGGAGACTGGGAGCAGTACTTC. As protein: CASSPLAGDWEQYF.